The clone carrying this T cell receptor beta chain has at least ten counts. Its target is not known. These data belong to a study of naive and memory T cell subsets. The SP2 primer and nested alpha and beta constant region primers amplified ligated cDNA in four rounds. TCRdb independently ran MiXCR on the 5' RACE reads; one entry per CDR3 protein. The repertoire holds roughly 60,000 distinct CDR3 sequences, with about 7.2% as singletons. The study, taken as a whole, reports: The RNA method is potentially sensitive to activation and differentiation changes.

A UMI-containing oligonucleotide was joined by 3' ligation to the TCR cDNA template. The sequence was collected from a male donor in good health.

For the CDR3, the DNA is TGTGCCAGCAGTTCTAGTTATGTCTACGAGCAGTACTTC. Protein product: CASSSSYVYEQYF. This rearrangement joins TRBV6-2 or TRBV6-3 to TRBJ2-7; D not certain. Germline assignment: CDR1 MNHEY and CDR2 SVGEGT. V lost 4 bases, J lost 3 bases, and 10 bases lay in between. This CDR3 has 13 residues.